This TCR beta chain stems from a study of cytomegalovirus exposure and HLA in healthy donors. Study-level points and caveats: Rare TCR sequences dominated, though some public TCRs recurred in many donors. Reported findings show TCR beta sequences accurately forecast HLA-A and HLA-B alleles in most subjects. It was shown in a later analysis that HLA-associated TCR beta chains were more clonally expanded than other, equally common chains.

The PCR contained 60 Vbeta and 13 Jbeta primers. The assay was immunoSEQ multiplex PCR, and TCRdb's table has in-frame clones only and misses some. Of roughly 180,000 clones in the sample, 70% to 85% were seen once. This clone came up once. Its target is not known. Trimming removed 6 bases from V and 0 bases from J; junction bases left unmatched: 4. The germline V gene encodes CDR1 ENHRY and CDR2 SYGVKD. The CDR3 runs to 16 residues. Specimen: PBMCs. The TCR originated in a girl aged 2 to 9 in good health and CMV-seropositive. The rearrangement joins TRBV10-3 to TRBJ2-1, with 11 bases lining up with TRBD2. CDR3 coding DNA: TGTGCCATCAGCACTAGCGGGGGTTTCTCCTACAATGAGCAGTTCTTC. This translates into CAISTSGGFSYNEQFF.